The rows below give T cell receptor beta chains drawn from one sample of a study of cytomegalovirus exposure and HLA in healthy donors. The repertoire was sequenced with immunoSEQ multiplex PCR; TCRdb's copy has only in-frame clones and lacks some. Of about 70,000 clones in the sample, 80% to 90% were seen once. Sequenced material: PBMCs. The source is a woman in her twenties or thirties in good health and CMV-seropositive. CDR3s leave out the opening cysteine and the closing phenylalanine or tryptophan. Expanded clones are given a class, and other clones once, few, many or no size at all.

ASSIQGNTEAF,TRBV19,TRBJ1-1,NA
ASSGGLTESYEQY,TRBV5-1,NA,NA
SADGGTWYGYT,TRBV29-1,TRBJ1-2,once
ASSSGRAGEETQY,TRBV5-1,TRBJ2-5,NA
ASSFSGSQETQY,TRBV7-3,TRBJ2-5,NA
ASSPRTGAILGAQY,TRBV7-2,TRBJ2-5,NA
AWSAVGGQETQY,TRBV30,TRBJ2-5,NA
ASSSLDGSRINEQF,TRBV25-1,TRBJ2-1,NA
ASTAASSNQPQH,TRBV2,TRBJ1-5,NA
ASSLGIVPGNEQF,TRBV5-4,TRBJ2-1,once
ASRRTDATNEKLF,TRBV6-1,TRBJ1-4,NA
ASSEAPRNEQF,TRBV10-1,TRBJ2-1,NA
ATQGPPFRTEAF,TRBV6-1,TRBJ1-1,NA
ASSPGQGYYGYT,TRBV27,TRBJ1-2,NA
ASPRTESSYEQY,TRBV5-1,TRBJ2-7,NA
ASSSSLPGAGNTIY,TRBV5-1,TRBJ1-3,NA
ASSPMPGLSYEQY,TRBV27,TRBJ2-7,NA
ATKRGRAEDTQY,TRBV2,TRBJ2-3,NA
ASSQTAASTDTQY,TRBV23-1,TRBJ2-3,NA
ASSPSGAGGPYEQY,TRBV4-2,TRBJ2-7,NA
ASSLVSHAGEGEQY,TRBV7-8,NA,NA
ASSPLTGNYGYT,TRBV28,TRBJ1-2,NA
ASSGLAGVGIEQF,TRBV7-2,TRBJ2-1,NA
ASLTAGYQETQY,TRBV5-4,TRBJ2-5,NA
AWEWTGGNGELF,TRBV30,TRBJ2-2,NA
ASHKERDRWARQPQH,TRBV28,TRBJ1-5,NA
SVEVLGGQYGYT,TRBV29-1,TRBJ1-2,NA
ASSPQGQSSGNTIY,TRBV18,TRBJ1-3,NA
ASIGTYLRQGAVWQF,TRBV27,TRBJ2-1,NA
ASSPRTGLNEKLF,TRBV5-5,TRBJ1-4,NA
ASMGLAGRRAYNEQF,TRBV27,TRBJ2-1,NA
ASSLGSGDYNEQF,TRBV11-1,TRBJ2-1,NA
ASSLDQAEQY,TRBV11-2,TRBJ2-7,NA
ASSPRTGNSNYGYT,TRBV7-2,TRBJ1-2,NA
ASSPVGGSSYNEQF,TRBV7-9,TRBJ2-1,NA
ASSERTSQYNEQF,TRBV25-1,TRBJ2-1,NA
ASRRGQYEQY,TRBV7-2,NA,once
ASGLGDLPYEQY,TRBV5-1,TRBJ2-7,NA